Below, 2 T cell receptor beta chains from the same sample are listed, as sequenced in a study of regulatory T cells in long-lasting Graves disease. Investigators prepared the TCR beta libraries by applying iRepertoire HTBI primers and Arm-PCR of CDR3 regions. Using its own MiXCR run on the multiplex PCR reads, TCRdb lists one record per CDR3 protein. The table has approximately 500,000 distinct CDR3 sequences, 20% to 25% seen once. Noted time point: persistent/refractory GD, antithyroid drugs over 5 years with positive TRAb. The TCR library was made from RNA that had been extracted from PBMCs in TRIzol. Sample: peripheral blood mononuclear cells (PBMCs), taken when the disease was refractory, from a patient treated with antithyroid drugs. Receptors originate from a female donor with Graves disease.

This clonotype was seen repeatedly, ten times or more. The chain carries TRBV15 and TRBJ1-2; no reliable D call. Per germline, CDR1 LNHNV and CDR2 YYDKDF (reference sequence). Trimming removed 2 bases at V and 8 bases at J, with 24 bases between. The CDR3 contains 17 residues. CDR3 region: CATSRLNPEDEPSGYTF. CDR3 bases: TGTGCCACCAGCAGACTAAACCCTGAGGACGAACCGTCGGGCTACACCTTC.

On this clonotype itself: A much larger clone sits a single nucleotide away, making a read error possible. In DNA form, the CDR3 reads TGTGCCATCAGTGGGGGGGGTCTACTCTATGGCTACACCTTC. It translates to CAISGGGLLYGYTF. This chain joins TRBV10-3 and TRBJ1-2; D perhaps matches TRBD1 (5 bases). In germline, CDR1 is ENHRY, CDR2 SYGVKD. Between the trimmed V and J ends, which lost 4 bases and 4 bases, there was a span of 13 bases. This CDR3 comprises 14 residues.